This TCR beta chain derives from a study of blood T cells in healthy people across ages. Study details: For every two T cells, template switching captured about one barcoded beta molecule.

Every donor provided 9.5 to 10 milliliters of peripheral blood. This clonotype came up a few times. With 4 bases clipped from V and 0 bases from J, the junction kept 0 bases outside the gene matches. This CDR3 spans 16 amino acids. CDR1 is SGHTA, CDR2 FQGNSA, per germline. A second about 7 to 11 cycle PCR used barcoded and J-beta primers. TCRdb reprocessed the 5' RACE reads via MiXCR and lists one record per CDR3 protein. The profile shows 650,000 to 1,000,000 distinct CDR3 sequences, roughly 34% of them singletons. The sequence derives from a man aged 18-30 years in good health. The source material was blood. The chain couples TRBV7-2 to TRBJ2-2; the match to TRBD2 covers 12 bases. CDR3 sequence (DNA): TGTGCCAGCAGCTGGACTAGCGGGGCGAACACCGGGGAGCTGTTTTTT. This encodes CASSWTSGANTGELFF.